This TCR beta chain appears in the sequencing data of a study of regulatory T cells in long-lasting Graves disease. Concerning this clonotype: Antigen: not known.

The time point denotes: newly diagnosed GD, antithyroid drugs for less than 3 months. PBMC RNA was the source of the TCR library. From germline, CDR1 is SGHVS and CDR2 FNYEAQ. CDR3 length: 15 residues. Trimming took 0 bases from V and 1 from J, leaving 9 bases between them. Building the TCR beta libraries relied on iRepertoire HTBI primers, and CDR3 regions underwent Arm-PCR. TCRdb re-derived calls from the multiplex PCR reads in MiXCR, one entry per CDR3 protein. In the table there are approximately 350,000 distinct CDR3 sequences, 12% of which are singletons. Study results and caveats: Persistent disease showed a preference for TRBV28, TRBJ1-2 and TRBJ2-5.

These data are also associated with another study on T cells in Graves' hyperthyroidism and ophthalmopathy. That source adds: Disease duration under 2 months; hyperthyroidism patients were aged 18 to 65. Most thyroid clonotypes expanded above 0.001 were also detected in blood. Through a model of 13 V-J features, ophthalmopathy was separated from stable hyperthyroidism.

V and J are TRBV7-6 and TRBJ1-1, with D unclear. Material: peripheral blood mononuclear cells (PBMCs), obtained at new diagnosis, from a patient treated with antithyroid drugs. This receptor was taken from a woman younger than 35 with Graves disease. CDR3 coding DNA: TGTGCCAGCAGCTTAGCGTATGGGGAGAACACTGAAGCTTTCTTT. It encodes CASSLAYGENTEAFF. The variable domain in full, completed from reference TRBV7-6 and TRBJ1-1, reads GAGVSQSPRYKVTKRGQDVALRCDPISGHVSLYWYRQALGQGPEFLTYFNYEAQQDKSGLPNDRFSAERPEGSISTLTIQRTEQRDSAMYRCASSLAYGENTEAFFGQGTRLTVV.